This TCR beta chain originates from a study of Graves' ophthalmopathy and Graves' hyperthyroidism. The overall study: Cases classed as stable hyperthyroidism had no ophthalmopathy within 18 months of follow-up.

The germline V and J ends were trimmed by 6 bases and 2 bases, with 16 bases remaining between them. This CDR3 is 15 amino acids long. This clonotype was found a few times. Using RNA transcripts, the TCR beta CDR3 regions were amplified. In the first round, RT-PCR was carried out with HTBI primers, and a multiplex PCR formed the second round. Using its own MiXCR run on the multiplex PCR reads, TCRdb lists one record per CDR3 protein. The sample contains over a million distinct CDR3 sequences, 35% to 40% of which appear only once. The chain uses TRBV12-3 or TRBV12-4 and TRBJ2-5; tentatively, D is TRBD2 (7 bases). Sequenced material: peripheral blood or thyroid tissue (not recorded which). This sequence originates from an adult man with Graves' hyperthyroidism. CDR3 region: CASRGGGPPQETQYF. The CDR3, as DNA: TGTGCCAGCAGGGGCGGGGGCCCTCCGCAAGAGACCCAGTACTTC.